The rows below give T cell receptor beta chains drawn from one sample of a study of T cell repertoires in cytomegalovirus infection. No antigen has been identified for these receptors. MiXCR, applied by TCRdb to the reads, yields one record per CDR3 protein. Of a few hundred thousand distinct CDR3 sequences listed, around 40% are singletons. Material: cultured PBMCs, obtained from culture after CMV antigen stimulation. The receptors originated from a human donor in good health (CMV status not recorded). Some clones in this sample may be carry-over from other donors' samples. CDR3s include the opening cysteine and the closing phenylalanine or tryptophan. D genes are given only for firm matches. Not every row has a clone size; where given, it reads once, few, many or a size class.

clone_size | j_call | v_call | d_call | cdr3_nt | cdr3_aa
few | TRBJ2-3 | TRBV7-2 | . | TGTGCCAGCAGCCTCCAATCCCTTCGAGGGGATACGCAGTATTTT | CASSLQSLRGDTQYF
few | TRBJ1-1 | TRBV12-3/TRBV12-4 | TRBD1 | TGTGCCAGCAGTAGCGGACAGGGCCGTGAAGCTTTCTTT | CASSSGQGREAFF
. | TRBJ2-2 | TRBV7-2 | . | TGTGCCAGCAGTTCTACAGGGGCGGGGGCCGGGGAGCTGTTTTTT | CASSSTGAGAGELFF
once | TRBJ2-1 | TRBV6-2/TRBV6-3 | . | TGTGCCAGCAGCAGGGGACAAGCCAATGAGCAGTTCTTC | CASSRGQANEQFF
. | TRBJ2-3 | TRBV10-3 | TRBD2 | TGTGCCATCAGCCTTTATAGCGGGGGTCCCGGGGATACGCAGTATTTT | CAISLYSGGPGDTQYF
. | TRBJ2-3 | TRBV4-2 | . | TGTGCCAGCAGCCAAGATGCGGGGGCGGGCACAGATACGCAGTATTTT | CASSQDAGAGTDTQYF
. | TRBJ1-2 | TRBV5-4 | . | TGTGCCAGCAGCTTGCCAGGGTTGGATGGCTACACCTTC | CASSLPGLDGYTF
. | TRBJ1-2 | TRBV7-2 | TRBD1 | TGTGCCAGCAGCTTAGGGACAGGGGGCTTGTTGGATGGCTACACCTTC | CASSLGTGGLLDGYTF
. | TRBJ1-6 | TRBV20-1 | . | TGCAGTGCTAGTCTCGCGGAAGACTCACCCCTCCACTTT | CSASLAEDSPLHF
. | TRBJ2-3 | TRBV6-2/TRBV6-3 | . | TGTGCCAGCAGTCCGCAGGAAGGCACAGATACGCAGTATTTT | CASSPQEGTDTQYF
few | TRBJ1-1 | TRBV6-2/TRBV6-3 | . | TGTGCCGCGGGGACCGTGAACACTGAAGCTTTCTTT | CAAGTVNTEAFF
. | TRBJ1-5 | TRBV28 | . | TGTGCCAGCAGTCCTCGACAACTGAATCATCAGCCCCAGCATTTT | CASSPRQLNHQPQHF
. | TRBJ2-1 | TRBV12-3/TRBV12-4 | TRBD2 | TGTGCCAGCAGTTTTGGGGCGGGGGGTAACAATGAGCAGTTCTTC | CASSFGAGGNNEQFF
. | TRBJ1-2 | TRBV7-2 | TRBD1 | TGTGCCAGCAGCAGTTGGGACAGTCCCGATGGCTACACCTTC | CASSSWDSPDGYTF
. | TRBJ2-5 | TRBV18 | . | TGTGCCAGCTCACCGCAAGGGCAGGGGTCATACCAAGAGACCCAGTACTTC | CASSPQGQGSYQETQYF
. | TRBJ2-1 | TRBV5-1 | TRBD2 | TGCGCCAGCAGCCGTTCGGGGGGGACTACCAATGAGCAGTTCTTC | CASSRSGGTTNEQFF
many | TRBJ2-7 | TRBV7-2 | TRBD2 | TGTGCCAGCAGCCAGCAGCGGGGGGGCCCAAACGAGCAGTACTTC | CASSQQRGGPNEQYF
. | TRBJ1-1 | TRBV5-6 | TRBD1 | TGTGCCAGCAGCCAGGGGGTGGAAGCTTTCTTT | CASSQGVEAFF
. | TRBJ2-1 | TRBV7-2 | . | TGTGCCAGCAGCCCAAACAGGGTCTCCTACAATGAGCAGTTCTTC | CASSPNRVSYNEQFF
few | TRBJ1-2 | TRBV20-1 | TRBD1 | TGCAGTGCTAGTGAACAGGGGAGGTCAGGCCCCTATGGCTACACCTTC | CSASEQGRSGPYGYTF
once | TRBJ2-3 | TRBV4-2 | TRBD2 | TGTGCCAGCAGCCAAAACGGACTAGCGGGAGCCACGCAGTATTTT | CASSQNGLAGATQYF
few | TRBJ2-3 | TRBV3-1 | . | TGTGCCAGCAGCCATAGCGGCACAGATACGCAGTATTTT | CASSHSGTDTQYF
. | TRBJ2-7 | TRBV6-2/TRBV6-3 | TRBD2 | TGTGCCAGCAGTTACTCCCCGACTAGCGGGGACTACGAGCAGTACTTC | CASSYSPTSGDYEQYF
. | TRBJ2-7 | TRBV20-1 | TRBD2 | TGCAGTGCCAGGGGGACTAGCGGGAGCGGCTACGAGCAGTACTTC | CSARGTSGSGYEQYF
. | TRBJ2-7 | TRBV7-9 | . | TGTGCCAGCAGCCGAAGGGGGTACCACGAGCAGTACTTC | CASSRRGYHEQYF
. | TRBJ2-5 | TRBV6-1 | TRBD2 | TGTGCCAGCAGTGGAGTAGCGGGAGGGTTGGAGACCCAGTACTTC | CASSGVAGGLETQYF
many | TRBJ1-5 | TRBV7-2 | . | TGTGCCAGCAGCTTAGCGGATCAGCCCCAGCATTTT | CASSLADQPQHF
. | TRBJ2-3 | TRBV20-1 | . | TGCAGTGCTAGATCCGACTCCGGAGCCTATACGCAGTATTTT | CSARSDSGAYTQYF
. | TRBJ2-1 | TRBV27 | . | TGTGCCAGCAGTCCCCTACTCATAAGTGGGAGTGCGGATGAGCAGTTCTTC | CASSPLLISGSADEQFF
. | TRBJ2-3 | TRBV11-1 | . | TGTGCCAGCAGCTTACTGCAATTAAGCACAGATACGCAGTATTTT | CASSLLQLSTDTQYF
. | TRBJ2-3 | TRBV18 | . | TGTGCCAGCTCACCACCGGTCGCTCATACGCAGTATTTT | CASSPPVAHTQYF
few | TRBJ1-2 | TRBV6-5 | . | TGTGCCAGCAGCCCCGAAGGCTACACCTTC | CASSPEGYTF
. | TRBJ1-2 | TRBV24-1 | . | TGTGCCACCAGTGATCGACAGGAGAGAGGCTACACCTTC | CATSDRQERGYTF
. | TRBJ2-1 | TRBV5-4 | . | TGTGCCAGCAGCCCGGACCGGGGCCCTGGTGAGCAGTTCTTC | CASSPDRGPGEQFF
many | TRBJ1-5 | TRBV7-8 | TRBD1 | TGTGCCAGCAGCGCTTCAAGGGGACAGAGGAATCAGCCCCAGCATTTT | CASSASRGQRNQPQHF
. | TRBJ1-1 | TRBV28 | . | TGTGCCAGCAGTTTACATCGGGCCGGGTGGGGCACTGAAGCTTTCTTT | CASSLHRAGWGTEAFF
few | TRBJ2-5 | TRBV5-1 | . | TGCGCCAGCAGCTTGTACTCGGGTTTTCAAGAGACCCAGTACTTC | CASSLYSGFQETQYF
. | TRBJ1-6 | TRBV4-2 | . | TGTGCCAGCAGCCAAGTGAATGCCGTGGCTAATTCACCCCTCCACTTT | CASSQVNAVANSPLHF
many | TRBJ2-5 | TRBV7-2 | . | TGTGCCAGCAGAAAGGCACGCGCCGGCCAAGAGACCCAGTACTTC | CASRKARAGQETQYF
few | TRBJ1-1 | TRBV7-8 | . | TGTGCCAGCAGCTATAGGGCAGGAGAGAACACTGAAGCTTTCTTT | CASSYRAGENTEAFF
. | TRBJ2-1 | TRBV12-3/TRBV12-4 | TRBD2 | TGTGCCAGCAGCAGAAGGACTAGTATCTACAATGAGCAGTTCTTC | CASSRRTSIYNEQFF
few | TRBJ2-5 | TRBV4-3 | TRBD2 | TGCGCCAGCAGCCAAGATAGCCGGGGAGGGACTAGCGGCAGCGCCCAGTACTTC | CASSQDSRGGTSGSAQYF
many | TRBJ1-1 | TRBV7-2 | . | TGTGCCAGCATCACCTTACGGCAGGGGATGAACACTGAAGCTTTCTTT | CASITLRQGMNTEAFF
. | TRBJ2-7 | TRBV11-2 | TRBD1 | TGTGCCAGCAGCTTGGGGACAGGGAAAGTTTACGAGCAGTACTTC | CASSLGTGKVYEQYF
. | TRBJ2-7 | TRBV14 | TRBD2 | TGTGCCAGCAGCCCCTTCGGGCCTAGCGGGACTAACGCGCAGTACTTC | CASSPFGPSGTNAQYF
few | TRBJ1-4 | TRBV7-6 | TRBD1 | TGTGCCAGCAGCTTAGGGGGCGGGGACAGTGAAAAACTGTTTTTT | CASSLGGGDSEKLFF
. | TRBJ1-2 | TRBV12-3/TRBV12-4 | . | TGTGCCAGCACTACAGGGTCTCAATATGGCTACACCTTC | CASTTGSQYGYTF
. | TRBJ2-3 | TRBV7-2 | . | TGTGCCAGCAGCTCCCCGCGGCGCACAGATACGCAGTATTTT | CASSSPRRTDTQYF
few | TRBJ2-1 | TRBV5-6 | . | TGTGCCAGCAACCCCATTGGGGGCAGCTACAATGAGCAGTTCTTC | CASNPIGGSYNEQFF
few | TRBJ2-1 | TRBV9 | . | TGTGCCAGCAGCCCCCCTACAGGGTCGGGTGAGCAGTTCTTC | CASSPPTGSGEQFF